A single sample gave rise to the 20 T cell receptor beta chains below, sequenced in a study of T cells in Graves' hyperthyroidism and ophthalmopathy. From RNA transcripts, TCR beta CDR3 regions were amplified. RT-PCR in the first round (using the HTBI primer set) targeted the TCR CDR3. TCRdb re-called the multiplex PCR reads through MiXCR, storing one row per CDR3 protein. Counted here are more than 450,000 distinct CDR3 sequences, just under 20% occurring once; the ten biggest clones make up 45% to 50%. Sequencing input: blood. Source of these receptors: a man aged 35 to 55 with Graves' ophthalmopathy.

This clonotype appeared once. No conserved phenylalanine or tryptophan ends this CDR3, so it is likely a read error. This sequence joins TRBV12-3 or TRBV12-4 and TRBJ2-3, with D possibly matching TRBD1 (6 bases). V lost 4 bases to trimming and J lost 3 bases, with 14 bases between them. The CDR3 sequence is 15 residues long. For the CDR3, the DNA is TGTGCCAGCAGTTCACCAGGGGTAATGACAGATACGCAGTATTCT. It translates to CASSSPGVMTDTQYS.

The chain links TRBV6-1 to TRBJ1-5; D remains ambiguous. The V gene lost 8 bases and the J gene lost 9 bases, with 5 bases spanning the gap. The CDR3 runs to 9 residues. CDR1 is MNHNS, CDR2 SASEGT, per germline. The CDR3 is CASGRPQHF. In nucleotides, the CDR3 is TGTGCCAGCGGCCGGCCCCAGCATTTT.

This clonotype was counted ten times or more. The chain has TRBV28 and TRBJ2-1; TRBD2 might be the D (5 bases). CDR1 and CDR2 (germline): MDHEN, SYDVKM. The CDR3 extends over 15 amino acids. The ends were cut back, 4 bases at V and 4 bases at J, with 14 bases in the middle. As DNA, the CDR3 is TGTGCCAGCAGTTCCCCCGGGGAGCCTTACAATGAGCAGTTCTTC. It codes for CASSSPGEPYNEQFF.

The V gene is TRBV20-1, the J gene TRBJ2-7; 15 positions agree with TRBD2. Trimming took 5 bases from V and 2 from J; bases not matched to a gene: 7. The germline V gene encodes CDR1 DFQATT and CDR2 SNEGSKA (reference sequence). The CDR3 totals 16 residues. CDR3 loop: CSAYGLAGGGTYEQYF. DNA for the CDR3: TGCAGTGCTTATGGACTAGCGGGAGGGGGGACCTACGAGCAGTACTTC.

This clonotype turned up a few times. This chain links TRBV10-3 with TRBJ1-2; 9 positions match TRBD1. The CDR3 sequence is 15 residues long. After removal of 6 bases from V and 6 bases from J, the junction contained 11 bases not matched to a gene. From germline, CDR1 is ENHRY and CDR2 SYGVKD. The CDR3 bases are TGTGCCATCAGCCCCCGGACAGGGGAAGAGGATGGCTACACCTTC. It encodes CAISPRTGEEDGYTF.

This clonotype was seen a handful of times. This rearrangement joins TRBV20-1 to TRBJ1-2; D call uncertain. This CDR3 is 13 amino acids long. Trimming removed 6 bases at V and 2 bases at J, with 13 bases between. Per the germline V gene, CDR1 is DFQATT and CDR2 is SNEGSKA (reference sequence). CDR3 protein: CSAGTEENYGYTF. The CDR3 DNA is TGCAGTGCCGGAACAGAGGAGAACTATGGCTACACCTTC.

The chain is built from TRBV20-1 and TRBJ2-7; D is unclear. Trimming stripped 3 bases from V and 0 bases from J, with 6 bases between. Germline CDR1 and CDR2: DFQATT and SNEGSKA (reference sequence). The CDR3 loop spans 12 amino acids. The CDR3 DNA follows: TGCAGTGCTAGGACATACTCCTACGAGCAGTACTTC. This sequence encodes CSARTYSYEQYF.

At least ten counts were recorded for this clonotype. The chain uses TRBV7-9 and TRBJ1-1; maybe TRBD1 (5 bases). The germline V gene has CDR1 SEHNR and CDR2 FQNEAQ (reference sequence). The CDR3 is 17 residues long. V gave up 0 bases and J gave up 4 bases, with 18 bases separating them. This chain's CDR3 is CASSLANIGFTGTEAFF. The CDR3, as DNA: TGTGCCAGCAGCTTAGCAAACATAGGGTTTACAGGCACTGAAGCTTTCTTT.

This sequence joins TRBV6-1 and TRBJ1-2; the D is unclear. CDR1 MNHNS and CDR2 SASEGT come from the germline V gene. CDR3 length equals 10 residues. Trimming left V 11 bases short and J 6 bases short, with 10 bases between. This CDR3 is CAVGRDGYTF. CDR3 coding DNA: TGTGCCGTTGGAAGGGATGGCTACACCTTC.

This chain connects TRBV12-3 or TRBV12-4 to TRBJ2-5; TRBD1 might be the D (6 bases). The CDR3 has 16 residues. Trimming left V 3 bases short and J 1 base short, with 15 bases between. CDR3 region: CASSLDSRTSQETQYF. CDR3 DNA: TGTGCCAGCAGTTTGGACAGCCGAACCTCCCAAGAGACCCAGTACTTC.

The table lists this clonotype with a few counts. The CDR3 ends on some other residue instead of the conserved phenylalanine or tryptophan, so this is likely a read error. The chain uses TRBV5-1 and TRBJ2-5; TRBD2 agrees at 9 bases. J was trimmed by 0 bases and V by 7 bases; bases with no gene match: 10. The CDR3 totals 16 residues. In germline, CDR1 is SGHRS, CDR2 YFSETQ. DNA for the CDR3: TGCGCCAGCGAAAGGGCGGGGGGGGCCAACCAAGAGACCCAGTACTCC. Amino acid sequence: CASERAGGANQETQYS.

V gene TRBV12-3 or TRBV12-4 combines with J gene TRBJ2-2; 10 bases map to TRBD1. The CDR3 has 15 amino acids. V was clipped by 5 bases and J by 7 bases; unmatched bases: 7. The CDR3 loop is CASSDRQGAHGELFF. DNA of the CDR3: TGTGCCAGCAGTGATAGACAGGGGGCCCACGGGGAGCTGTTTTTT.

The chain links TRBV9 to TRBJ1-6; possibly TRBD1 for D (5 bases). The V gene's germline CDR1 is SGDLS and CDR2 YYNGEE. The CDR3 loop spans 16 amino acids. The V end lost 4 bases, the J end lost 8 bases, and 19 bases lay between the germline ends. CDR3 amino acids: CASSPPGTSYDSPLHF. DNA for the CDR3: TGTGCCAGCAGCCCCCCTGGGACGTCCTACGATTCACCCCTCCACTTT.

This clonotype has at least ten counts. This chain joins TRBV28 and TRBJ2-3; 9 bases agree with TRBD1. V was clipped by 5 bases and J by 2 bases; unmatched bases: 2. The CDR3 covers 14 residues. The V gene's germline CDR1 is MDHEN and CDR2 SYDVKM. This chain's CDR3 is CASSRDRDTDTQYF. The CDR3 DNA sequence: TGTGCCAGCAGTCGGGACAGGGACACAGATACGCAGTATTTT.

Details on this clonotype: A much larger clone lies a single base off, so this may be a read error. The genes are TRBV27 and TRBJ1-1, with D perhaps matching TRBD1 (5 bases). The CDR3 totals 15 residues. Trimming pared 9 bases from V and 4 bases from J, leaving 21 bases between. Germline V gene sequence: CDR1 MNHEY, CDR2 SMNVEV (reference sequence). The CDR3 DNA is TGTGCCAGTGGGAAACAGGCGTTCGGGAGCACTGAAGCTTTCTTT. Protein: CASGKQAFGSTEAFF.

This clonotype was seen many times. V is TRBV11-3 and J is TRBJ2-1; D is undetermined. CDR1 is SGHNT, CDR2 YENEEA, per germline. This CDR3 is 15 amino acids long. Trimming shortened V by 1 base and J by 4 bases, and 11 bases separated the two germline ends. Here the CDR3 reads CASSLGLGPYNEQFF. The CDR3 DNA follows: TGTGCCAGCAGCTTAGGTTTAGGACCGTACAATGAGCAGTTCTTC.

This clonotype has a count of ten or more. V is TRBV5-6 and J is TRBJ2-1, with a tentative D call TRBD2 (5 bases). Trimming pared 2 bases from V and 1 base from J, leaving 10 bases between. The germline V gene encodes CDR1 SGHDT and CDR2 YYEEEE. This CDR3 has 15 amino acids. The CDR3 reads CASSFRAVSYNEQFF. DNA for the CDR3: TGTGCCAGCAGCTTCCGAGCGGTGTCCTACAATGAGCAGTTCTTC.

Written as DNA, the CDR3 is TGTGCCAGCAGAAGGAGCGGGAGGGAAGAGACCCAGTACTTC. Amino acids: CASRRSGREETQYF. The chain employs TRBV7-8 and TRBJ2-5; 10 positions match TRBD2. J was trimmed by 3 bases and V by 6 bases; bases with no gene match: 4. Germline V gives CDR1 SGHVS, CDR2 FQNEAQ. The CDR3 extends over 14 amino acids.

This clonotype was observed a handful of times. This sequence joins TRBV5-1 and TRBJ2-2; TRBD2 is a possible D gene (6 bases). CDR1 is SGHRS and CDR2 is YFSETQ in the germline V gene. V dropped 0 bases and J dropped 1 base, with 7 bases sitting between them. The CDR3 runs to 15 residues. CDR3 residues: CASSLASVNTGELFF. The CDR3 DNA reads TGCGCCAGCAGCTTGGCTAGCGTGAACACCGGGGAGCTGTTTTTT.

This clonotype was counted between two and nine times. This sequence joins TRBV19 and TRBJ2-1, with a weak D call TRBD1 (6 bases). V was pared by 3 bases and J by 3 bases, with 21 bases between. The CDR3 has 18 residues. The germline V gene encodes CDR1 LNHDA and CDR2 SQIVND (reference sequence). CDR3 bases: TGTGCCAGTAGTATCCTTTCTCGCGACAGGTATAGCTACAATGAGCAGTTCTTC. Translation: CASSILSRDRYSYNEQFF. Variable domain in full (rest from reference TRBV19 and TRBJ2-1): DGGITQSPKYLFRKEGQNVTLSCEQNLNHDAMYWYRQDPGQGLRLIYYSQIVNDFQKGDIAEGYSVSREKKESFPLTVTSAQKNPTAFYLCASSILSRDRYSYNEQFFGPGTRLTVL.